These 8 T cell receptor beta chains were sequenced from one sample in a study of cytomegalovirus exposure and HLA in healthy donors. TCRdb's table, derived via immunoSEQ multiplex PCR, lists solely in-frame clones and lacks some. The sample consists of under 250,000 clones, about 81% of them appearing once. Input material: PBMCs. These receptors originate from a woman aged 25 to 39 in good health and CMV-seronegative.

J is TRBJ2-5 and V is TRBV9, with 7 positions matching TRBD2. The CDR3 runs 14 residues. Trimming cost V 6 bases and J 2 bases; bases outside gene matches: 7. In germline, CDR1 is SGDLS, CDR2 YYNGEE. The CDR3 loop is CASTPRGGQETQYF. The CDR3 bases are TGTGCCAGCACCCCTAGGGGAGGGCAAGAGACCCAGTACTTC.

The chain uses TRBV6-1 and TRBJ2-3; TRBD2 matches at 13 bases. Trimming took 8 bases from V and 1 from J; bases not matched to a gene: 3. This CDR3 has 15 amino acids. Germline CDR1 reads MNHNS; CDR2 reads SASEGT. CDR3 coding DNA: TGTGCCAGCGGCGGACTAGCGGGGGGCACAGATACGCAGTATTTT. Its protein is CASGGLAGGTDTQYF.

The sample holds a few counts of this clone. This chain connects TRBV6-5 to TRBJ2-7; TRBD1 is a possible D gene (5 bases). This CDR3 contains 14 residues. The V and J ends lost 6 bases and 2 bases respectively, with 14 bases between them. Germline V CDR1 and CDR2: MNHEY, SVGAGI. The DNA for the CDR3 is TGTGCCAGCAGCTTCCAGGGCAGAACCTACGAGCAGTACTTC. Translated, it gives CASSFQGRTYEQYF.

This rearrangement joins TRBV5-1 to TRBJ2-7; D is unclear. CDR3 length: 11 residues. V was shortened by 3 bases and J by 5 bases, with 6 bases between the two germline ends. The germline gives CDR1 SGHRS, CDR2 YFSETQ. CDR3 nucleotide sequence: TGCGCCAGCAGCTCGGGTAACGAGCAGTACTTC. Translating gives CASSSGNEQYF.

In regard to this clone: Different DNA sequences within this sample yield the same CDR3. The chain joins TRBV2 to TRBJ1-2; 10 bases agree with TRBD1. Germline lookup yields CDR1 SNHLY and CDR2 FYNNEI. With 4 bases clipped from V and 4 bases from J, the junction kept 0 bases outside the gene matches. This CDR3 spans 13 amino acids. CDR3 DNA sequence: TGTGCCAGCAGTGGGACAGGGGGCTATGGCTACACCTTC. Encoded protein: CASSGTGGYGYTF.

The chain employs TRBV14 and TRBJ1-5; D gene unclear. CDR3 size: 13 residues. V dropped 0 bases and J dropped 5 bases, with 5 bases sitting between them. Germline V gene sequence: CDR1 SGHDN, CDR2 FVKESK. The CDR3 sequence is CASSQDYHQPQHF. CDR3 sequence (DNA): TGTGCCAGCAGCCAAGATTATCATCAGCCCCAGCATTTT.

The DNA of the CDR3 is TGTGCCAGTAGTATCGGCGGGACGGGCCAAGAGACCCAGTACTTC. It translates to CASSIGGTGQETQYF. The chain employs TRBV19 and TRBJ2-5; possibly TRBD2 for D (6 bases). The germline V and J ends were trimmed by 3 bases and 1 base, with 12 bases remaining between them. The germline gives CDR1 LNHDA, CDR2 SQIVND (reference sequence). The CDR3 covers 15 residues.

The chain carries TRBV7-2 and TRBJ1-5; D perhaps matches TRBD1 (5 bases). Germline assignment: CDR1 SGHTA and CDR2 FQGNSA. This CDR3 is 17 amino acids long. V lost 5 bases and J 0 bases, leaving 17 bases between the germline ends. CDR3 coding DNA: TGTGCCAGCAGCCCACCCGGGGGGGTTCATAGCAATCAGCCCCAGCATTTT. Translating gives CASSPPGGVHSNQPQHF.